This TCR beta chain came from a study of blood T cell repertoires in COVID-19. Study-wide background: Whether acute or convalescent, the COVID-19 samples came from the United States, Italy and Spain. Nucleic acid was either cDNA or gDNA, and it came from T cells, B-cell-depleted T cells, or PBMCs.

Profiling relied on immunoSEQ multiplex PCR, and the TCRdb table lists in-frame clones only, not all of them. The sample has roughly 230,000 clones, 90% seen once. The receptor comes from a woman aged 55-69 years with COVID-19, enrolled during active disease. The sequenced sample consisted of peripheral blood.

DNA for the CDR3: TGTGCCAGCAGCACGAGCTATGGCTACACCTTC. Its translation is CASSTSYGYTF. The J gene is TRBJ1-2, the V gene TRBV5-6; D gene uncertain. The CDR3 runs to 11 residues. Germline assignment: CDR1 SGHDT and CDR2 YYEEEE. V lost 4 bases and J lost 4, with 5 bases in between.